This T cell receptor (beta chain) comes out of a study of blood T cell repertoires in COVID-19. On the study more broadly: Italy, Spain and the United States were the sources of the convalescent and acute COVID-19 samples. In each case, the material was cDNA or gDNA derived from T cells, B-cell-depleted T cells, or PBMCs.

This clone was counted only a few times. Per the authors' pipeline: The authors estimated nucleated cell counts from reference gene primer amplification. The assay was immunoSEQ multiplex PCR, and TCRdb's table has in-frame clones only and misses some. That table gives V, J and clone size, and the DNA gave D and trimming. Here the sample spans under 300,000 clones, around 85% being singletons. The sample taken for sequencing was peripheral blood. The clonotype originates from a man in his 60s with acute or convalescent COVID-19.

The CDR3 reads CASSIGARSYEQYF. DNA for the CDR3: TGTGCCAGCAGCATAGGGGCCAGATCCTACGAGCAGTACTTC. V is TRBV7-3 and J is TRBJ2-7; possible D gene TRBD1, 5 bases. This CDR3 spans 14 amino acids. Per germline, CDR1 SGHTA and CDR2 FQGTGA. Trimming removed 5 bases at V and 1 base at J, with 12 bases between.